These 27 T cell receptor beta chains were sequenced from one sample in a study of human T cells and chemical hapten exposure. Time point indicated: pre-sensitization, week 0. Treatment here: therapeutic diphenylcyclopropenone sensitization with weekly scalp DPC. One entry per CDR3 protein, called by TCRdb with MiXCR from the RACE reads. The sample consists of under 65,000 distinct CDR3 sequences, about a tenth of them appearing once. Source: whole blood, taken in connection with sensitization to the hapten diphenylcyclopropenone (DPC). These receptors were taken from a woman aged 40 to 50 with alopecia areata. Some clones in this sample may be carry-over from other donors' samples.

In its sample, this clonotype was seen many times. The chain has TRBV18 and TRBJ1-2; 7 bases map to TRBD1. Germline V gene data show CDR1 as KGHSH and CDR2 as LQKENI. The V gene end was trimmed by 4 bases and the J gene end by 0 bases; junction bases not matched to a gene: 2. The CDR3 totals 14 residues. The DNA of the CDR3 is TGTGCCAGCTCACAAGGGGGCTCTAACTATGGCTACACCTTC. It is translated as CASSQGGSNYGYTF.

The table lists this clonotype with many counts. The chain recombines TRBV20-1 with TRBJ2-5, with D unclear. CDR3 length: 13 amino acids. CDR1 and CDR2 (germline): DFQATT, SNEGSKA (reference sequence). V lost 0 bases, J lost 0 bases, and 5 bases lay in between. CDR3 nucleotides: TGCAGTGCTAGAGACCCGAACCAAGAGACCCAGTACTTC. This translates into CSARDPNQETQYF.

J is TRBJ2-1 and V is TRBV5-1, with 10 bases aligning to TRBD2. The CDR3 contains 13 residues. The germline V gene encodes CDR1 SGHRS and CDR2 YFSETQ. V lost 0 bases to trimming and J lost 10 bases; unmatched junction nucleotides: 1. This CDR3 reads CASSLETSGEQFF. The CDR3 coding sequence is TGCGCCAGCAGCTTGGAGACTAGCGGGGAGCAGTTCTTC.

This clonotype was observed a few times. The rearrangement links TRBV2 to TRBJ2-2; D could derive from TRBD1 or TRBD2 (5 bases each). Germline V gene lookup returns CDR1 SNHLY and CDR2 FYNNEI. V was cut by 10 bases and J by 2 bases, with 14 bases left in between. The CDR3 runs 14 residues. Here the CDR3 DNA reads TGTGCCACGGCCGGGACCGAAAACACCGGGGAGCTGTTTTTT. Its translation is CATAGTENTGELFF.

This clonotype showed up just a few times. V is TRBV29-1 and J is TRBJ2-5; no definite D call. V lost 4 bases, J lost 1 base, and 7 bases lay in between. Germline CDR1 is SQVTM and CDR2 is ANQGSEA. This CDR3 region has 12 residues. The CDR3 here is CSVGAGQETQYF. The CDR3 DNA sequence: TGCAGCGTTGGGGCAGGCCAAGAGACCCAGTACTTC.

There are many counts of this clonotype. V gene TRBV2 combines with J gene TRBJ2-1, with D maybe TRBD2 (7 bases). Trimming cost V 8 bases and J 9 bases, with 20 bases left between them. CDR1 SNHLY and CDR2 FYNNEI come from the germline V gene. CDR3 length equals 14 residues. In nucleotides, the CDR3 is TGTGCCAGCGTTCGGGGGGCGCGTGTACCTGAGCAGTTCTTC. It encodes CASVRGARVPEQFF.

This clonotype was seen at least ten times. The rearrangement uses TRBV4-2 and TRBJ1-1; 9 bases are shared with TRBD1. Germline CDR1 and CDR2: LGHNA and YNFKEQ. CDR3 size: 13 residues. With V trimmed by 5 bases and J by 8 bases, 6 bases remained unmatched. The CDR3 reads CASSSGTGSEAFF. DNA for the CDR3: TGTGCCAGCAGCTCCGGGACAGGGTCCGAAGCTTTCTTT.

The J gene is TRBJ2-4, the V gene TRBV5-1, with D unclear. Trimming took 8 bases from V and 8 from J, leaving 17 bases between them. There are 13 residues in the CDR3. Per the germline V gene, CDR1 is SGHRS and CDR2 is YFSETQ. The CDR3 reads CASTDQPPDIQYF. DNA for the CDR3: TGCGCCAGTACCGATCAGCCGCCGGACATTCAGTACTTC.

At least ten counts were recorded for this clonotype. The rearrangement joins TRBV4-3 to TRBJ2-2; D is unclear. The CDR3 spans 15 residues. V was clipped by 3 bases and J by 3 bases, with 11 bases between them. Germline V gives CDR1 LGHNA, CDR2 YSLEER. The CDR3, as DNA: TGCGCCAGCAGCCAGACCCCACTCGACACCGGGGAGCTGTTTTTT. Its protein is CASSQTPLDTGELFF.

This clonotype was counted at least ten times. The chain links TRBV5-5 to TRBJ1-1; D ambiguous. The V and J ends lost 3 bases and 5 bases respectively, with 14 bases between them. This CDR3 has 14 amino acids. Germline CDR1 reads SGHKS; CDR2 reads YYEKEE (reference sequence). The CDR3 DNA reads TGTGCCAGCAGCTCAAAAACGGGTGTAACTGAAGCTTTCTTT. Protein: CASSSKTGVTEAFF.

The chain recombines TRBV7-9 with TRBJ1-4, with D possibly being TRBD1 (6 bases). This CDR3 has 15 residues. Trimming removed 1 base at V and 5 bases at J, with 11 bases between. The V gene's germline CDR1 is SEHNR and CDR2 FQNEAQ (reference sequence). The CDR3 spells CASSLGDTINEKLFF. In nucleotides, the CDR3 is TGTGCCAGCAGCTTAGGGGACACAATAAATGAAAAACTGTTTTTT.

This clonotype was seen more than once but under ten times. V is TRBV12-3 or TRBV12-4 and J is TRBJ2-7; D might be TRBD1 or TRBD2, each matching 5 bases. The CDR3 runs to 15 residues. V was cut by 2 bases and J by 3 bases, with 14 bases left in between. Here the CDR3 reads CASSLSGPGSYEQYF. The CDR3 DNA reads TGTGCCAGCAGTTTATCGGGTCCAGGGAGCTACGAGCAGTACTTC.

CDR3 region: CASTRGQGGGYTF. Here the CDR3 DNA reads TGCGCCAGCACTAGGGGACAGGGAGGCGGCTACACCTTC. This chain links TRBV4-1 with TRBJ1-2; TRBD1 agrees at 9 bases. Germline lookup yields CDR1 MGHRA and CDR2 YSYEKL. Trimming cost V 7 bases and J 8 bases; bases outside gene matches: 8. CDR3 length equals 13 residues.

This clonotype came up many times. The gene calls are TRBV18 and TRBJ1-1, with 7 bases that match TRBD1. The CDR3 is 16 residues long. The germline V gene encodes CDR1 KGHSH and CDR2 LQKENI. The V segment lost 1 base and the J segment 4 bases; nucleotides outside the gene matches: 9. Here the CDR3 reads CASSPRTGSLSTEAFF. CDR3 DNA: TGTGCCAGCTCACCACGGACAGGTAGTCTTAGCACTGAAGCTTTCTTT. Supplemented by reference TRBV18 and TRBJ1-1, the full variable domain reads NAGVMQNPRHLVRRRGQEARLRCSPMKGHSHVYWYRQLPEEGLKFMVYLQKENIIDESGMPKERFSAEFPKEGPSILRIQQVVRGDSAAYFCASSPRTGSLSTEAFFGQGTRLTVV.

This clonotype was seen ten or more times. The rearrangement links TRBV6-2 or TRBV6-3 to TRBJ1-2; TRBD1 might be the D (5 bases). The CDR3 spans 15 residues. V was clipped by 4 bases and J by 4 bases, with 16 bases between them. Germline CDR1 reads MNHEY; CDR2 reads SVGEGT. The CDR3 DNA follows: TGTGCCAGCAGTTTCTCCGGGGCCCTAGGCTATGGCTACACCTTC. Amino acids: CASSFSGALGYGYTF.

CDR3 coding DNA: TGTGCCAGCAGCTCATTTTCCGGGACTTTTGAAACCGGGGAGCTGTTTTTT. Its protein product is CASSSFSGTFETGELFF. The genes are TRBV7-9 and TRBJ2-2; TRBD2 might be the D (6 bases). Germline V lookup: CDR1 SEHNR, CDR2 FQNEAQ (reference sequence). The CDR3 is made up of 17 amino acids. V was pared by 4 bases and J by 5 bases, with 20 bases between. The entire variable domain, with the rest obtained from reference TRBV7-9 and TRBJ2-2, is as follows: DTGVSQNPRHKITKRGQNVTFRCDPISEHNRLYWYRQTLGQGPEFLTYFQNEAQLEKSRLLSDRFSAERPKGSFSTLEIQRTEQGDSAMYLCASSSFSGTFETGELFFGEGSRLTVL.

The V and J genes are TRBV2 and TRBJ1-4, with a weak D call TRBD1 (6 bases). Between the trimmed V and J ends, which lost 5 bases and 0 bases, there was a span of 7 bases. There are 14 residues in the CDR3. Germline values: CDR1 SNHLY, CDR2 FYNNEI. CDR3 residues: CASSRTATNEKLFF. As DNA, the CDR3 is TGTGCCAGCAGTCGGACAGCAACTAATGAAAAACTGTTTTTT. The complete variable domain, with remaining parts taken from reference TRBV2 and TRBJ1-4, reads EPEVTQTPSHQVTQMGQEVILRCVPISNHLYFYWYRQILGQKVEFLVSFYNNEISEKSEIFDDQFSVERPDGSNFTLKIRSTKLEDSAMYFCASSRTATNEKLFFGSGTQLSVL.

About this clonotype: This may come from a read error, since a much larger clone is one base off. V and J are TRBV9 and TRBJ2-7; D is undetermined. CDR1 SGDLS and CDR2 YYNGEE come from the germline V gene. V lost 7 bases and J 2 bases, leaving 1 base between the germline ends. The CDR3 spans 9 residues. The CDR3, as DNA: TGTGCCAGCCCCTACGAGCAGTACTTC. Its translation: CASPYEQYF.

This clonotype has a count of ten or more. The V gene is TRBV7-9, the J gene TRBJ1-5; 11 positions agree with TRBD1. The V gene's germline CDR1 is SEHNR and CDR2 FQNEAQ (reference sequence). CDR3 length: 18 residues. V lost 1 base and J lost 6; bases outside the gene matches: 11. The CDR3 DNA sequence: TGTGCCAGCAGCTTAGGGACAGGGGGCGCCGGGAAAAGTCAGCCCCAGCATTTT. Its translation is CASSLGTGGAGKSQPQHF. The whole variable domain, remainder taken from reference TRBV7-9 and TRBJ1-5, is DTGVSQNPRHKITKRGQNVTFRCDPISEHNRLYWYRQTLGQGPEFLTYFQNEAQLEKSRLLSDRFSAERPKGSFSTLEIQRTEQGDSAMYLCASSLGTGGAGKSQPQHFGDGTRLSIL.

This clonotype showed up many times. J is TRBJ1-2 and V is TRBV4-1, with D perhaps matching TRBD1 (5 bases). Trimming removed 2 bases at V and 1 base at J, with 11 bases between. The CDR3 is made up of 15 amino acids. CDR1 is MGHRA and CDR2 is YSYEKL in the germline V gene. CDR3 amino acids: CASSQPGYDNYGYTF. CDR3 DNA: TGCGCCAGCAGCCAACCAGGGTATGATAACTATGGCTACACCTTC.

Here the CDR3 DNA reads TGTGCCAGCAGCCCTACCCAAGGGACAGACAACTATGGCTACACCTTC. Residues: CASSPTQGTDNYGYTF. The chain employs TRBV7-9 and TRBJ1-2; 7 bases fit TRBD1. In germline, CDR1 is SEHNR, CDR2 FQNEAQ (reference sequence). This CDR3 contains 16 residues. Germline trimming cut 5 bases from V and 2 bases from J; bases unmatched to any gene: 11. Drawing the rest from reference TRBV7-9 and TRBJ1-2, the complete variable domain is DTGVSQNPRHKITKRGQNVTFRCDPISEHNRLYWYRQTLGQGPEFLTYFQNEAQLEKSRLLSDRFSAERPKGSFSTLEIQRTEQGDSAMYLCASSPTQGTDNYGYTFGSGTRLTVV.

In its sample, this clonotype was seen many times. This chain connects TRBV7-9 to TRBJ2-3; D not certain. Trimming shortened V by 5 bases and J by 0 bases, and 9 bases separated the two germline ends. From germline, CDR1 is SEHNR and CDR2 FQNEAQ (reference sequence). This CDR3 has 14 amino acids. CDR3 in DNA: TGTGCCAGCAGCCACTCCTCTAGCACAGATACGCAGTATTTT. Its protein product is CASSHSSSTDTQYF. The variable domain in full, with the rest retrieved from reference TRBV7-9 and TRBJ2-3, is DTGVSQNPRHKITKRGQNVTFRCDPISEHNRLYWYRQTLGQGPEFLTYFQNEAQLEKSRLLSDRFSAERPKGSFSTLEIQRTEQGDSAMYLCASSHSSSTDTQYFGPGTRLTVL.

In this sample, this clonotype turned up many times. The chain carries TRBV30 and TRBJ2-1; perhaps D is TRBD1 or TRBD2 (6 bases each). The CDR3 consists of 15 residues. Deletions cut 1 base from V and 2 bases from J, with 12 bases between. CDR1 is GTSNPN, CDR2 SVGIG, per germline (reference sequence). The CDR3 DNA reads TGTGCCTGGAGTGGGAGGGGGTTGGCCTACAATGAGCAGTTCTTC. Encoded protein: CAWSGRGLAYNEQFF.

This clonotype was seen more than once but under ten times. This clone may be a read error of a much larger clone one base away. This chain connects TRBV15 to TRBJ2-3, with unresolved D. The V end lost 0 bases, the J end lost 6 bases, and 16 bases lay between the germline ends. The V gene's germline CDR1 is LNHNV and CDR2 YYDKDF (reference sequence). The CDR3 has 16 residues. The CDR3 loop is CATSRDPPGTDDTQYF. In nucleotides, the CDR3 is TGTGCCACCAGCAGAGATCCCCCAGGAACTGACGATACGCAGTATTTT. Variable domain in full (rest from reference TRBV15 and TRBJ2-3): DAMVIQNPRYQVTQFGKPVTLSCSQTLNHNVMYWYQQKSSQAPKLLFHYYDKDFNNEADTPDNFQSRRPNTSFCFLDIRSPGLGDTAMYLCATSRDPPGTDDTQYFGPGTRLTVL.

This clonotype was seen ten or more times. The chain uses TRBV9 and TRBJ1-2; no definite D call. The CDR3 covers 14 residues. With 0 bases removed from V and 4 bases from J, the gap between germline ends came to 10 bases. Germline loops: CDR1 SGDLS, CDR2 YYNGEE. In nucleotides, the CDR3 is TGTGCCAGCAGCGTAGCCGGGGAATCCTATGGCTACACCTTC. This gives the protein CASSVAGESYGYTF.

This clonotype was counted ten times or more. The V gene is TRBV11-2, the J gene TRBJ2-7, with D unresolved. The CDR3 has 14 amino acids. V was shortened by 1 base and J by 3 bases, with 10 bases between the two germline ends. From germline, CDR1 is SGHAT and CDR2 FQNNGV. The CDR3 DNA reads as TGTGCCAGCAGCTTAGCGCACAGCCTCTACGAGCAGTACTTC. This gives the protein CASSLAHSLYEQYF.

J is TRBJ2-3 and V is TRBV7-9; weak D call: TRBD2 (5 bases). V gave up 5 bases and J gave up 0 bases, with 18 bases separating them. Germline lookup yields CDR1 SEHNR and CDR2 FQNEAQ (reference sequence). The CDR3 extends over 17 amino acids. CDR3 amino acids: CASSVTRGAASTDTQYF. In DNA form, the CDR3 reads TGTGCCAGCAGCGTAACCCGTGGAGCGGCTAGCACAGATACGCAGTATTTT. Filled out from reference TRBV7-9 and TRBJ2-3, the complete variable domain reads DTGVSQNPRHKITKRGQNVTFRCDPISEHNRLYWYRQTLGQGPEFLTYFQNEAQLEKSRLLSDRFSAERPKGSFSTLEIQRTEQGDSAMYLCASSVTRGAASTDTQYFGPGTRLTVL.